One sample yielded the 30 T cell receptor beta chains listed below, sequenced in a study of T cells in Graves' hyperthyroidism and ophthalmopathy. Researchers took RNA transcripts and amplified the TCR beta CDR3 regions from them. A first-round RT-PCR of the TCR CDR3 used the HTBI primer set. TCRdb called the multiplex PCR reads again in MiXCR, with one record for every CDR3 protein. The data contain approximately 600,000 distinct CDR3 sequences, 13% to 15% of them seen just once; the ten biggest clones take up roughly 7%. The sequenced material came from blood. The source is a woman in her late teens or twenties with Graves' ophthalmopathy.

This clonotype has a count of ten or more. This sequence may be a read error, since a much larger clone differs from it by one base. The rearrangement joins TRBV6-1 to TRBJ2-7; 7 positions agree with TRBD1. V shed 6 bases, J shed 2 bases, and the junction held 4 bases outside the gene matches. The CDR3 extends over 13 amino acids. Germline loops: CDR1 MNHNS, CDR2 SASEGT. The CDR3 loop reads CASRPGQTYEQYF. CDR3 in DNA: TGTGCCAGCAGGCCGGGACAGACCTACGAGCAGTACTTC.

The chain has TRBV6-1 and TRBJ2-1; 10 positions match TRBD2. Germline V gives CDR1 MNHNS, CDR2 SASEGT. The V segment lost 6 bases and the J segment 14 bases; nucleotides outside the gene matches: 4. The CDR3 has 11 amino acids. CDR3 nucleotide sequence: TGTGCCAGCAGCCTAGCGGGAGTTGAGTTCTTC. This encodes CASSLAGVEFF.

This clonotype was detected many times. V gene TRBV5-8 combines with J gene TRBJ1-1; D is possibly TRBD1 (6 bases). Germline CDR1 reads SGHTS; CDR2 reads YDEGEE. V gave up 0 bases and J gave up 3 bases, with 9 bases separating them. This CDR3 comprises 14 residues. The CDR3 region is CASSLVQGDTEAFF. Here the CDR3 DNA reads TGTGCCAGCAGCTTGGTACAGGGCGACACTGAAGCTTTCTTT.

By proportion, this clonotype is medium-sized (0.01 to 0.1%). This sequence joins TRBV20-1 and TRBJ2-1; 8 nucleotides align to TRBD1. The CDR3 spans 15 residues. Losses at the gene ends were 8 bases for V and 6 bases for J; bases not matched to a gene: 15. CDR1 and CDR2 from the germline V gene are DFQATT and SNEGSKA (reference sequence). The CDR3 protein is CSSLIRTGLLNEQFF. CDR3 DNA: TGCAGTTCCCTAATTAGGACAGGGCTTCTCAATGAGCAGTTCTTC.

In its sample, this clonotype was seen many times. This rearrangement joins TRBV6-1 to TRBJ2-7; D gene ambiguous. The germline V gene has CDR1 MNHNS and CDR2 SASEGT. V was cut by 0 bases and J by 4 bases, with 7 bases left in between. This CDR3 has 13 residues. CDR3 nucleotides: TGTGCCAGCAGTGAAGCCCGGTTGTACGAGCAGTACTTC. Amino acids: CASSEARLYEQYF.

The V and J genes are TRBV20-1 and TRBJ2-1; possibly TRBD2 for D (5 bases). Germline CDR1 and CDR2: DFQATT and SNEGSKA (reference sequence). Trimming removed 2 bases at V and 12 bases at J, with 11 bases between. There are 11 residues in the CDR3. Here the CDR3 reads CSARTGIVQFF. The DNA of the CDR3 is TGCAGTGCTAGAACCGGGATTGTGCAGTTCTTC.

The chain has TRBV20-1 and TRBJ1-1; D call uncertain. V lost 6 bases and J 3 bases, leaving 20 bases between the germline ends. Germline values: CDR1 DFQATT, CDR2 SNEGSKA (reference sequence). The CDR3 is 15 residues long. CDR3 nucleotide sequence: TGCAGTGCCCCTATGTCCGGACCCGGGGACACTGAAGCTTTCTTT. It yields the protein CSAPMSGPGDTEAFF.

This clonotype came up a few times. This chain links TRBV6-5 with TRBJ1-3; D may be TRBD1 (6 bases). V shed 0 bases and J shed 2 bases, with 8 bases lying between them. Germline V CDR1 and CDR2: MNHEY, SVGAGI. CDR3 size: 15 residues. Here the CDR3 DNA reads TGTGCCAGCAGTTACTCTCCAGGGGCTGGAAACACCATATATTTT. Protein: CASSYSPGAGNTIYF.

This clonotype was recorded a few times. The V call is TRBV4-1, the J call TRBJ2-7; the D is unclear. Germline V lookup: CDR1 MGHRA, CDR2 YSYEKL. The CDR3 runs 15 residues. Deletions cut 0 bases from V and 3 bases from J, with 12 bases between. CDR3 DNA: TGCGCCAGCAGCCAAGAAAGGCACATTGGCTACGAGCAGTACTTC. Protein sequence: CASSQERHIGYEQYF.

The chain links TRBV6-1 to TRBJ2-5, with 11 bases that match TRBD2. This CDR3 has 16 amino acids. Germline values: CDR1 MNHNS, CDR2 SASEGT. With 5 bases clipped from V and 2 bases from J, the junction kept 7 bases outside the gene matches. The CDR3 here is CASSPILAGVQETQYF. The CDR3 region has the DNA TGTGCCAGCAGTCCAATACTAGCGGGGGTTCAAGAGACCCAGTACTTC.

This clonotype was observed many times. In nucleotides, the CDR3 is TGTGCCAGCACCTTAGACAGGGGCTTCTACAATGAGCAGTTCTTC. This encodes CASTLDRGFYNEQFF. The V and J genes are TRBV28 and TRBJ2-1, with 8 bases that match TRBD1. Per the germline V gene, CDR1 is MDHEN and CDR2 is SYDVKM. After removal of 7 bases from V and 3 bases from J, the junction contained 8 bases not matched to a gene. This CDR3 comprises 15 residues. Full variable domain (remainder filled in from reference TRBV28 and TRBJ2-1): DVKVTQSSRYLVKRTGEKVFLECVQDMDHENMFWYRQDPGLGLRLIYFSYDVKMKEKGDIPEGYSVSREKKERFSLILESASTNQTSMYLCASTLDRGFYNEQFFGPGTRLTVL.

Many counts were recorded for this clonotype. The V and J genes are TRBV18 and TRBJ2-7; D is possibly TRBD1 or TRBD2 (5 bases each). Trimming cost V 0 bases and J 1 base, with 10 bases left between them. This CDR3 region has 15 residues. Germline lookup yields CDR1 KGHSH and CDR2 LQKENI. The CDR3 DNA reads TGTGCCAGCTCACCACCGGGGGTGGGTTCCTACGAGCAGTACTTC. Residues: CASSPPGVGSYEQYF.

This clonotype came up many times. The rearrangement uses TRBV7-8 and TRBJ2-5, with D uncertain. The germline gives CDR1 SGHVS, CDR2 FQNEAQ. CDR3 length: 13 residues. Trimming left V 1 base short and J 5 bases short, with 8 bases between. The CDR3 is CASSLGQWETQYF. The CDR3 DNA follows: TGTGCCAGCAGCTTAGGGCAGTGGGAGACCCAGTACTTC.

In its sample, this clonotype was seen a few times. V gene TRBV19 combines with J gene TRBJ2-7; 10 positions match TRBD1. After removal of 9 bases from V and 1 base from J, the junction contained 6 bases not matched to a gene. The CDR3 consists of 14 residues. Looked up from germline, CDR1 is LNHDA and CDR2 is SQIVND (reference sequence). The CDR3 region is CASRDRGLSYEQYF. DNA of the CDR3: TGTGCCAGCAGAGACAGGGGGCTTTCCTACGAGCAGTACTTC.

The rearrangement uses TRBV7-2 and TRBJ2-5; D perhaps matches TRBD1 (6 bases). Germline V gene data show CDR1 as SGHTA and CDR2 as FQGNSA. V gave up 0 bases and J gave up 5 bases, with 10 bases separating them. The CDR3 is made up of 14 amino acids. CDR3 sequence (DNA): TGTGCCAGCAGCTTAGCGGGGGCGTGGGAGACCCAGTACTTC. Residues: CASSLAGAWETQYF.

This clonotype was detected ten times or more. The chain links TRBV19 to TRBJ1-1, with TRBD1 identical over 10 bases. The V gene end was trimmed by 5 bases and the J gene end by 1 base; junction bases not matched to a gene: 10. The CDR3 covers 17 residues. CDR1 is LNHDA, CDR2 SQIVND, per germline (reference sequence). The CDR3 region has the DNA TGTGCCAGTAGTTTCGACAGGGGGCCTATGAGGAACACTGAAGCTTTCTTT. Its protein product is CASSFDRGPMRNTEAFF.

This clonotype was detected ten times or more. The rearrangement uses TRBV2 and TRBJ1-5; D is unclear. CDR1 is SNHLY, CDR2 FYNNEI, per germline. Trimming cost V 1 base and J 3 bases, with 10 bases left between them. The CDR3 is 15 residues long. In DNA, the CDR3 is TGTGCCAGCAGTGAAGGATCAGTCCTCAATCAGCCCCAGCATTTT. This sequence encodes CASSEGSVLNQPQHF.

This clonotype was recorded many times. The J gene is TRBJ2-7, the V gene TRBV7-9; 7 bases agree with TRBD2. Germline V gene data show CDR1 as SEHNR and CDR2 as FQNEAQ (reference sequence). This CDR3 has 15 amino acids. The J segment lost 3 bases and the V segment lost 4 bases, leaving 9 bases of the junction unmatched. In nucleotides, the CDR3 is TGTGCCAGCAGCTCGCCCCGTCTAGCGGTCTACGAGCAGTACTTC. Its translation: CASSSPRLAVYEQYF.

This clonotype was counted at least ten times. The J gene is TRBJ2-7, the V gene TRBV20-1; D perhaps matches TRBD1 (5 bases). V lost 4 bases and J lost 1, with 14 bases in between. The CDR3 loop spans 14 amino acids. Germline lookup yields CDR1 DFQATT and CDR2 SNEGSKA (reference sequence). Here the CDR3 reads CSATRQSSSYEQYF. The CDR3 nucleotides are TGCAGTGCTACGAGACAGTCATCGTCCTACGAGCAGTACTTC.

This clonotype was counted ten times or more. The chain joins TRBV28 to TRBJ2-7, with TRBD1 identical over 8 bases. Germline CDR1 and CDR2: MDHEN and SYDVKM. The CDR3 runs 16 residues. With V trimmed by 5 bases and J by 7 bases, 16 bases remained unmatched. The CDR3 DNA follows: TGTGCCAGCAGTGAGGGACAGGATGGGTTTATGGGGGAGCAGTACTTC. Its translation: CASSEGQDGFMGEQYF.

This chain connects TRBV10-3 to TRBJ2-1; 10 bases are a match to TRBD2. This CDR3 is built from 14 residues. Germline values: CDR1 ENHRY, CDR2 SYGVKD. V was pared by 6 bases and J by 5 bases, with 4 bases of the junction left unmatched. CDR3 region: CAIRGAGGNNEQFF. The CDR3 nucleotides are TGTGCCATCAGGGGAGCGGGAGGGAACAATGAGCAGTTCTTC.

A few counts support this clonotype. The genes are TRBV28 and TRBJ1-4, with D possibly TRBD1 on 6 matching bases. V lost 5 bases and J lost 5, with 15 bases in between. Germline V gives CDR1 MDHEN, CDR2 SYDVKM. The CDR3 contains 15 residues. The CDR3 reads CASSIPGARNEKLFF. In nucleotides, the CDR3 is TGTGCCAGCAGTATCCCAGGGGCTAGAAATGAAAAACTGTTTTTT.

This clonotype showed up just a few times. The rearrangement uses TRBV4-1 and TRBJ1-2; 9 bases match TRBD1. The CDR3 extends over 15 amino acids. V lost 2 bases to trimming and J lost 5 bases; unmatched junction nucleotides: 6. From germline, CDR1 is MGHRA and CDR2 YSYEKL. Here the CDR3 reads CASSQPGQGRYGYTF. CDR3 coding DNA: TGCGCCAGCAGCCAACCTGGACAGGGGCGGTATGGCTACACCTTC.

The J gene is TRBJ1-2, the V gene TRBV20-1; D uncertain. The length of the CDR3 is 16 residues. Looked up from germline, CDR1 is DFQATT and CDR2 is SNEGSKA (reference sequence). V gave up 0 bases and J gave up 4 bases, with 18 bases separating them. Here the CDR3 DNA reads TGCAGTGCTAGAGAGGAAAAAGCGGGGATCTCCTATGGCTACACCTTC. It is translated as CSAREEKAGISYGYTF.

Ten or more counts support this clonotype. The chain uses TRBV28 and TRBJ2-1, with 9 positions matching TRBD2. Per germline, CDR1 MDHEN and CDR2 SYDVKM. This CDR3 region has 16 residues. Trimming at V came to 5 bases and at J to 8 bases, leaving 13 bases not matched to a gene. CDR3 sequence: CASSVGGSGSWDEQFF. CDR3 nucleotides: TGTGCCAGCAGTGTCGGGGGTAGCGGGAGTTGGGATGAGCAGTTCTTC.

The rearrangement joins TRBV7-8 to TRBJ2-5, with 12 bases that match TRBD2. In germline, CDR1 is SGHVS, CDR2 FQNEAQ. The CDR3 spans 16 residues. The trim removed 5 bases at V and 2 bases at J, leaving 6 bases unmatched. The CDR3 loop is CASSPTGTSGQETQYF. The CDR3 DNA follows: TGTGCCAGCAGCCCAACCGGGACTAGCGGGCAAGAGACCCAGTACTTC.

This clonotype has a count of ten or more. CDR3 coding DNA: TGTGCCAGCAGTTACTCGACCACACCAAAAGCTTTCTTT. Amino acids: CASSYSTTPKAFF. The rearrangement links TRBV6-2 or TRBV6-3 to TRBJ1-1; no definite D call. Germline assignment: CDR1 MNHEY and CDR2 SVGEGT. V lost 0 bases and J lost 9, with 11 bases in between. The CDR3 is 13 amino acids.

This chain uses TRBV5-6 with TRBJ2-7, with D unclear. Trimming stripped 1 base from V and 5 bases from J, with 10 bases between. The CDR3 covers 13 residues. Germline loops: CDR1 SGHDT, CDR2 YYEEEE. CDR3 in DNA: TGTGCCAGCAGCTTGAAGGACGCAAACGAGCAGTACTTC. Translation: CASSLKDANEQYF.

Many counts were recorded for this clonotype. This chain uses TRBV9 with TRBJ2-7; a possible D gene is TRBD2 (6 bases). This CDR3 spans 14 amino acids. The V gene lost 0 bases and the J gene lost 4 bases, with 11 bases spanning the gap. Looked up from germline, CDR1 is SGDLS and CDR2 is YYNGEE. The CDR3 DNA sequence: TGTGCCAGCAGCGTAGCTACGGGGGATTACGAGCAGTACTTC. It encodes CASSVATGDYEQYF. Full variable domain (remainder filled in from reference TRBV9 and TRBJ2-7): DSGVTQTPKHLITATGQRVTLRCSPRSGDLSVYWYQQSLDQGLQFLIQYYNGEERAKGNILERFSAQQFPDLHSELNLSSLELGDSALYFCASSVATGDYEQYFGPGTRLTVT.

This clonotype was seen repeatedly, ten times or more. The J gene is TRBJ2-5, the V gene TRBV6-6; D uncertain. The CDR3 has 16 amino acids. Germline V lookup: CDR1 MNHNY, CDR2 SVGAGI (reference sequence). The ends were cut back, 2 bases at V and 5 bases at J, with 18 bases in the middle. The CDR3 DNA reads TGTGCCAGCAGTTACCTCGTGCGCAGCTCTCCGGAGACCCAGTACTTC. Translating it yields CASSYLVRSSPETQYF.